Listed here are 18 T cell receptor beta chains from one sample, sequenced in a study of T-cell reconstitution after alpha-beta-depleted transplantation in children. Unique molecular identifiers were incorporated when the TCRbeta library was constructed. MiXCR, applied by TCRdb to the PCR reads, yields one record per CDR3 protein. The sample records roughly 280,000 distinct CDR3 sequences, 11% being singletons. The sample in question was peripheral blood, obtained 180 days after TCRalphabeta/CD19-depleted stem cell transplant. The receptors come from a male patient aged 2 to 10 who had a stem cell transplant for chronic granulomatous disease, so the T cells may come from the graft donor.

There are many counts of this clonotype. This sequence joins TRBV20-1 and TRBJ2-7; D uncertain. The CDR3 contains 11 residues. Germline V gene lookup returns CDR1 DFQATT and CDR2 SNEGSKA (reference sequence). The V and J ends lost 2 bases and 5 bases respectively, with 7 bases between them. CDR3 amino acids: CSARFIHEQYF. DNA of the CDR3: TGCAGTGCTAGATTTATACACGAGCAGTACTTC.

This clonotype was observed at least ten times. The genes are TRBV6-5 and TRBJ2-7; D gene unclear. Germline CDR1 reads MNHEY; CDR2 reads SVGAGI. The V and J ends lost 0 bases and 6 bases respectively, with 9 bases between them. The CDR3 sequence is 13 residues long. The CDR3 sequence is CASSYSGSSEQYF. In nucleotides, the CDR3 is TGTGCCAGCAGTTACTCAGGGTCTTCCGAGCAGTACTTC.

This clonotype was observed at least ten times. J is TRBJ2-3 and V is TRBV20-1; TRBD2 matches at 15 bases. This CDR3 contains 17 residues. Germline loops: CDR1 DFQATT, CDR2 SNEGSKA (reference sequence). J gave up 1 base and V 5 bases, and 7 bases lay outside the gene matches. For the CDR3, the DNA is TGCAGTGCTTCGGGACTAGCGGGAGGACGGGGCACAGATACGCAGTATTTT. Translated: CSASGLAGGRGTDTQYF.

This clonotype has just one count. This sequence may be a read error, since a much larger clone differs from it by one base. In nucleotides, the CDR3 is TGTGCCAGCAGTTACCTCAATTTCCGCGGACTAGTGGGATTACCCTACGAGCAGTACTTC. Translated, it gives CASSYLNFRGLVGLPYEQYF. The chain combines TRBV6-2 or TRBV6-3 with TRBJ2-7; 7 bases match TRBD2. The junction had 21 bases not matched to a gene; V was cut back by 2 bases and J by 2 bases. The CDR3 contains 20 residues. Per germline, CDR1 MNHEY and CDR2 SVGEGT.

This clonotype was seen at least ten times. The DNA of the CDR3 is TGTGCCAGCAGTACGGCGGGGGGGGAAAACATTCAGTACTTC. This codes for CASSTAGGENIQYF. The genes are TRBV6-1 and TRBJ2-4; TRBD2 matches at 9 bases. V shed 5 bases and J 5 bases; nucleotides not matched to a gene: 4. The CDR3 sequence is 14 residues long. The germline gives CDR1 MNHNS, CDR2 SASEGT.

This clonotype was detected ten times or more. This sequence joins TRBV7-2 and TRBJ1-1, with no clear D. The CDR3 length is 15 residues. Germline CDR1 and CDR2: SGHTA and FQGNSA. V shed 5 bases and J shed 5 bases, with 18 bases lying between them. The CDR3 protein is CASSPQVGIVTEAFF. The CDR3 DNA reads TGTGCCAGCAGCCCCCAAGTGGGGATTGTGACTGAAGCTTTCTTT.

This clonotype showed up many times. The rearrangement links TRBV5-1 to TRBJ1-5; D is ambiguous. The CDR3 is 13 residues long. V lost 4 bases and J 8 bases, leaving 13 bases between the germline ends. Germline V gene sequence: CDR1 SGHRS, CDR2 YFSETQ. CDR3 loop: CASSARYGEPQHF. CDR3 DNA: TGCGCCAGCAGCGCCCGTTACGGGGAGCCCCAGCATTTT. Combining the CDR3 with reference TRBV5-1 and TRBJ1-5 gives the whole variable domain KAGVTQTPRYLIKTRGQQVTLSCSPISGHRSVSWYQQTPGQGLQFLFEYFSETQRNKGNFPGRFSGRQFSNSRSEMNVSTLELGDSALYLCASSARYGEPQHFGDGTRLSIL.

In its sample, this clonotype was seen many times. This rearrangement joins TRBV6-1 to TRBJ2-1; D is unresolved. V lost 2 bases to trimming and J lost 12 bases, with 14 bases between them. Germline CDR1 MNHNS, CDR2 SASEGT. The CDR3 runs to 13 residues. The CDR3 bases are TGTGCCAGCAGTGAATCCGGGCTTCCGAGGCAGTTCTTC. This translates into CASSESGLPRQFF.

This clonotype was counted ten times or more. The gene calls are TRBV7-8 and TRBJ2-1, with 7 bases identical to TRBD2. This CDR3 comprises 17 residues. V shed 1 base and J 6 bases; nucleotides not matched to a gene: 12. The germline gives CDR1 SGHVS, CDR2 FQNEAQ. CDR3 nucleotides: TGTGCCAGCAGCTTAGATCTCGGGCGGGGGAGCTCCAATGAGCAGTTCTTC. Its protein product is CASSLDLGRGSSNEQFF.

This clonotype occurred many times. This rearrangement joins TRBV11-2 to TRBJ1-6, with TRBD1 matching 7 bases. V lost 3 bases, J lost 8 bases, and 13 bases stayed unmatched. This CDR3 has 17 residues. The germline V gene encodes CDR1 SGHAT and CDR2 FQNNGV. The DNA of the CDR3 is TGTGCCAGCAGCTTTAGCACAGGGGTCTTCCCCGATTCACCCCTCCACTTT. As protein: CASSFSTGVFPDSPLHF.

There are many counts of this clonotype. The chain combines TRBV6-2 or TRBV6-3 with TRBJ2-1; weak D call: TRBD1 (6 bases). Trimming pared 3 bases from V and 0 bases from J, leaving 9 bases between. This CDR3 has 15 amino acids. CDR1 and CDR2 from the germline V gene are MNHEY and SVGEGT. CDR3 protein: CASSYSDSSYNEQFF. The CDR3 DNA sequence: TGTGCCAGCAGTTATTCGGACAGCTCCTACAATGAGCAGTTCTTC.

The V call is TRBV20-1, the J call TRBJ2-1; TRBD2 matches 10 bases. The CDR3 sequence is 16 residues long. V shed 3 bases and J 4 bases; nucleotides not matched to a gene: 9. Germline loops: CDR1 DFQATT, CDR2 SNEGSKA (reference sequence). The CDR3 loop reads CSASTRTSGSYNEQFF. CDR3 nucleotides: TGCAGTGCTAGCACAAGGACTAGCGGATCATACAATGAGCAGTTCTTC.

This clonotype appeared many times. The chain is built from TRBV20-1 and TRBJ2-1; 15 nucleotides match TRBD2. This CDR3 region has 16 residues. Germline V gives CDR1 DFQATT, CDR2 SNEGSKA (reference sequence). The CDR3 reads CSATGLAGGPPNEQFF. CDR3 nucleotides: TGCAGCGCCACTGGACTAGCGGGGGGGCCCCCAAATGAGCAGTTCTTC.

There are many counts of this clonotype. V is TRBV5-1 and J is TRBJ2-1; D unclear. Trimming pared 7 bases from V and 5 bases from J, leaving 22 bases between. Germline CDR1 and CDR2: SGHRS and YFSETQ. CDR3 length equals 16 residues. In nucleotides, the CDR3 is TGCGCCAGCGGGTTCGAGTGGGCGGAAAACAACAATGAGCAGTTCTTC. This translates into CASGFEWAENNNEQFF.

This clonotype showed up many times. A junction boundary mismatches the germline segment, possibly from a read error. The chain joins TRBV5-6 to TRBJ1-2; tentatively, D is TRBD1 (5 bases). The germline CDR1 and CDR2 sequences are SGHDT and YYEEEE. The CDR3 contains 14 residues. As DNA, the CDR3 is TGTGCCAGCAGCTTGGCCGGCCAGGGCGTACTCCGCCGTTTC. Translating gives CASSLAGQGVLRRF.

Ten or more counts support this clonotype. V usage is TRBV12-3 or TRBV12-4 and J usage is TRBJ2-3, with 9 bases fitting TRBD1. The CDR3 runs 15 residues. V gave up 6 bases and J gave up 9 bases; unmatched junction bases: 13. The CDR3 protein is CASRTLGTGSGTQYF. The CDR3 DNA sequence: TGTGCCAGCAGAACCCTCGGGACAGGGAGTGGGACGCAGTATTTT.

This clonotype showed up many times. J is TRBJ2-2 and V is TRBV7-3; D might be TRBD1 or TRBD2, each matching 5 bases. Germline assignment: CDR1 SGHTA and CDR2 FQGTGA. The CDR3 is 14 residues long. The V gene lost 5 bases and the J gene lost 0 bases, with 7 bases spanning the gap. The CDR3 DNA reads TGTGCCAGCAGCCGGGACCCGAACACCGGGGAGCTGTTTTTT. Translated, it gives CASSRDPNTGELFF. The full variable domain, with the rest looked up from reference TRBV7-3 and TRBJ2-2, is GAGVSQTPSNKVTEKGKYVELRCDPISGHTALYWYRQSLGQGPEFLIYFQGTGAADDSGLPNDRFFAVRPEGSVSTLKIQRTERGDSAVYLCASSRDPNTGELFFGEGSRLTVL.

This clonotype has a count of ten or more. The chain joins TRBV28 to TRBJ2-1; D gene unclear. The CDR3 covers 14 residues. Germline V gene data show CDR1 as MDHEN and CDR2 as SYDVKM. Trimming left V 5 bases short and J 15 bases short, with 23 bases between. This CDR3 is CASSLGLASRVRFF. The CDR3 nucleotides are TGTGCCAGCAGTCTAGGGTTAGCCTCCCGGGTTCGGTTCTTC.